The clone carrying this T cell receptor (beta chain) was seen only a few times. Antigen unknown. Preparation of the TCRbeta library used unique molecular identifiers. TCRdb re-derived calls from the PCR reads in MiXCR, one entry per CDR3 protein. The profile shows about 980,000 distinct CDR3 sequences, about 29% of them singletons. The data were taken from a study of T-cell reconstitution after alpha-beta-depleted transplantation in children. General study points: Roughly two months post-transplant, alpha-beta T cells reportedly originated from several hundred graft clones that had expanded.

V lost 5 bases and J 2 bases, leaving 12 bases between the germline ends. CDR3 length: 14 amino acids. In germline, CDR1 is SNHLY, CDR2 FYNNEI. The chain links TRBV2 to TRBJ2-5; D may be TRBD1 or TRBD2 (5 bases each). The sample was PBMCs, mostly from graft donor cells, taken 360 days after TCRalphabeta/CD19-depleted stem cell transplant. This clonotype originated in a boy less than two years old who had a stem cell transplant for SCID, so the T cells may come from the graft donor. As DNA, the CDR3 is TGTGCCAGCAGTCCGGGACGGTGGCAAGAGACCCAGTACTTC. Its protein product is CASSPGRWQETQYF.